This TCR beta chain was identified during a study of blood T cells in healthy people across ages. Whole-study results and caveats: The long-lived group displayed more naive CD4+ cells, plus higher diversity, than the aged donors did.

About this clonotype itself: Its antigen is as yet unknown.

The donors, aged about 6 to 100, were healthy Caucasians from Russia. RNA extraction gave at least 6 micrograms of total RNA per sample. Primed by a sample-barcoded 5' primer and a J-beta primer mix, a second PCR proceeded for roughly 6 to 12 cycles. TCRdb fed the 5' RACE reads into MiXCR, producing one record per CDR3 protein. The sample shows about 1.4 million distinct CDR3 sequences, 59% of them seen only once. The CDR3 length is 15 residues. Trimming took off 2 bases at V and 3 bases at J, with 11 bases between the two ends. Germline CDR1 KGHSH, CDR2 LQKENI. The sample was blood. The genes are TRBV18 and TRBJ2-1; unclear D gene. This clonotype originated in a man aged 18 to 30 in good health. CDR3 bases: TGTGCCAGCTCACCAGGGCAACTCGACTACAATGAGCAGTTCTTC. It specifies CASSPGQLDYNEQFF.